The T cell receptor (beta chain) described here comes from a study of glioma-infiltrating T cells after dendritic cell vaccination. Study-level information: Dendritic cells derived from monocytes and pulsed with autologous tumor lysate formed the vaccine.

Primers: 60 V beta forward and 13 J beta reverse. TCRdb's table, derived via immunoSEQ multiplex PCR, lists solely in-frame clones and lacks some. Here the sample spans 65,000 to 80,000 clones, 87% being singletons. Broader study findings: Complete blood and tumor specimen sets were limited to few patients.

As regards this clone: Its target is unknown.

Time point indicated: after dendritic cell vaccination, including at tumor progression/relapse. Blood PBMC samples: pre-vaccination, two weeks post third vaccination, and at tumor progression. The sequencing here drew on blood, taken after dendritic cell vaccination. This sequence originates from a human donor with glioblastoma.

CDR3 bases: TGTGCCAGCATTCCGCCGGGGGGGCCGAATGAGCAGTTCTTC. It specifies CASIPPGGPNEQFF. J is TRBJ2-1 and V is TRBV7-2, with 8 bases lining up with TRBD2. The germline V gene encodes CDR1 SGHTA and CDR2 FQGNSA. Trimming cost V 7 bases and J 7 bases; bases outside gene matches: 9. The CDR3 runs 14 residues.